Listed below are T cell receptor beta chains from one sample, sequenced in a study of shared clonotypes between healthy human individuals. Sequencing used immunoSEQ multiplex PCR; TCRdb keeps in-frame clones, though not all of them. Of approximately 92,000 clones listed, 60% to 75% were seen once; the top ten hold approximately 50%. Specimen: memory CD8+ T cells sorted from blood. The receptors shown here come from a man aged 30 to 39 in good health. Both conserved end residues are part of each CDR3. A D gene is named only where the DNA matches it firmly. Clone size, where shown, is once, few, many, or a class for clones that have expanded.

NA	TRBV30	NA	TRBJ2-3	CAWSVGTDTQYF	TGTGCCTGGAGTGTAGGGACAGATACGCAGTATTTT
TRBD1	TRBV5-1	NA	TRBJ1-1	CASSPQGAGTEAFF	TGCGCCAGCAGTCCGCAGGGGGCGGGCACTGAAGCTTTCTTT
NA	TRBV15	NA	TRBJ2-7	CATSNGERYEQYF	TGTGCCACCAGCAATGGCGAAAGATACGAGCAGTACTTC
NA	TRBV5-2	NA	TRBJ1-2	CASNSVGVRKTYGYTF	TGTGCCAGCAATTCTGTGGGAGTACGAAAGACCTATGGCTACACCTTC
NA	TRBV29-1	NA	TRBJ2-7	CSVGTYTGQIDEQYF	TGCAGCGTTGGGACCTACACCGGGCAGATCGACGAGCAGTACTTC
TRBD1	TRBV6-5	NA	TRBJ1-5	CASAPGTGGSQHF	TGTGCCAGCGCCCCTGGGACAGGGGGCAGCCAGCATTTT
NA	TRBV10-3	NA	TRBJ1-5	CAISESSGSSQPQHF	TGTGCCATCAGTGAGTCATCGGGGTCTAGTCAGCCCCAGCATTTT
NA	TRBV5-1	NA	TRBJ2-1	CASSATSYNEQFF	TGCGCCAGCTCGGCAACCTCCTACAATGAGCAGTTCTTC
NA	TRBV5-1	many	TRBJ2-1	CASSLDSSRREQFF	TGCGCCAGCAGCTTGGATAGTTCGCGGAGGGAGCAGTTCTTC
TRBD2	TRBV7-1	few	TRBJ2-1	CASSPPDAGANEQFF	TGTGCCAGCAGTCCACCGGACGCGGGAGCTAATGAGCAGTTCTTC
NA	TRBV11-2	many	TRBJ2-7	CASSRGKNEQYF	TGTGCCAGCAGTCGGGGGAAAAACGAGCAGTACTTC
TRBD2	TRBV7-9	NA	TRBJ2-4	CASSLRLAGDKNIQYF	TGTGCCAGCAGCTTGAGACTAGCGGGAGACAAAAACATTCAGTACTTC
NA	TRBV28	NA	TRBJ2-7	CASSWDTSSYEQYF	TGTGCCAGCAGTTGGGACACAAGCTCCTACGAGCAGTACTTC
TRBD1	TRBV10-3	NA	TRBJ1-4	CAISDPGTGVAKLFF	TGTGCCATCAGTGACCCCGGGACAGGGGTCGCAAAACTGTTTTTT
NA	TRBV7-8	NA	TRBJ2-1	CASSIPSGEQFF	TGTGCCAGCAGCATCCCCTCGGGTGAGCAGTTCTTC
NA	TRBV11-2	NA	TRBJ2-7	CASSEYSTYEQYF	TGTGCCAGCAGCGAGTACAGTACCTACGAGCAGTACTTC
TRBD1	TRBV7-9	few	TRBJ2-1	CASRGQGAEQFF	TGTGCCAGCAGGGGACAGGGTGCTGAGCAGTTCTTC
TRBD2	TRBV6-6	NA	TRBJ2-7	CASRLAGEGYEQYF	TGTGCCAGCAGGTTAGCGGGAGAGGGCTACGAGCAGTACTTC
NA	TRBV5-1	NA	TRBJ2-7	CASSLGLGSASYEQYF	TGCGCCAGCAGCTTGGGTTTGGGGAGCGCTTCCTACGAGCAGTACTTC
NA	TRBV25-1	few	TRBJ2-7	CASSVGTTYEQYF	TGTGCCAGCAGTGTGGGCACAACCTACGAGCAGTACTTC
NA	TRBV25-1	once	TRBJ2-7	CASRSGSNSYEQYF	TGTGCCAGCAGATCCGGGTCTAACTCCTACGAGCAGTACTTC
NA	TRBV28	NA	TRBJ2-1	CASSFEGFGNEQFF	TGTGCCAGCAGTTTCGAGGGTTTCGGCAATGAGCAGTTCTTC
NA	TRBV4-3	NA	TRBJ2-3	CASSQGSSDTQYF	TGCGCCAGCAGCCAAGGGTCATCAGATACGCAGTATTTT
TRBD1	TRBV18	NA	TRBJ1-1	CASSPARGRYTEAFF	TGTGCCAGCTCACCGGCCAGGGGGCGGTACACTGAAGCTTTCTTT
NA	TRBV7-9	NA	TRBJ2-1	CASSSLPRGHNEQFF	TGTGCCAGCAGCTCCCTCCCCCGGGGCCACAATGAGCAGTTCTTC
NA	TRBV5-1	NA	TRBJ2-5	CASSLAWFGGLETQYF	TGCGCCAGCAGCTTGGCCTGGTTCGGCGGACTAGAGACCCAGTACTTC
NA	TRBV30	few	TRBJ1-3	CAWKPSPGPGNTIYF	TGTGCCTGGAAACCCAGCCCGGGACCTGGAAACACCATATATTTT
NA	TRBV6-6	NA	TRBJ2-2	CASRAGSGELFF	TGTGCCAGCAGAGCAGGATCCGGGGAGCTGTTTTTT
NA	TRBV5-7	NA	TRBJ2-3	CASSSIPSREDTQYF	TGTGCCAGCAGCTCCATTCCTTCGAGGGAAGATACGCAGTATTTT
TRBD2	TRBV5-5	once	TRBJ2-3	CASSLGTSGIPDTQYF	TGTGCCAGCAGCTTGGGGACTAGCGGGATTCCGGATACGCAGTATTTT
NA	TRBV30	NA	TRBJ2-1	CAWRSLGWYEQFF	TGTGCCTGGAGGTCCCTAGGTTGGTATGAGCAGTTCTTC
NA	TRBV7-8	few	TRBJ1-1	CASSESDGFRNTEAFF	TGTGCCAGCAGCGAATCGGACGGGTTCCGAAACACTGAAGCTTTCTTT
NA	TRBV28	NA	TRBJ2-5	CASSFSGRETQYF	TGTGCCAGCAGTTTTTCGGGAAGAGAGACCCAGTACTTC
TRBD2	TRBV15	NA	TRBJ2-7	CATSRVSLAMGEQYF	TGTGCCACCAGCAGAGTATCACTAGCGATGGGCGAGCAGTACTTC
NA	TRBV6-1	few	TRBJ1-5	CASSLRSRGNQPQHF	TGTGCCAGCAGTCTAAGATCAAGGGGCAATCAGCCCCAGCATTTT
NA	TRBV18	NA	TRBJ2-6	CASSPNRQGSGANVLTF	TGTGCCAGCTCACCCAACCGCCAGGGCTCTGGGGCCAACGTCCTGACTTTC
TRBD1	TRBV10-1	once	TRBJ2-1	CASSEPGQGKFF	TGCGCCAGCAGTGAACCAGGACAGGGGAAGTTCTTC
NA	TRBV2	few	TRBJ2-7	CASGKSYEQYF	TGTGCCTCCGGCAAGTCCTACGAGCAGTACTTC
NA	TRBV7-3	NA	TRBJ2-3	CASSSSGGGTQYF	TGTGCCAGCAGCTCTAGCGGAGGGGGGACGCAGTATTTT
NA	TRBV11-2	NA	TRBJ1-4	CASSLGGARMFF	TGTGCCAGCAGCTTAGGCGGGGCCAGGATGTTTTTT
NA	TRBV2	NA	TRBJ2-5	CASSVQETQYF	TGTGCCAGCAGCGTTCAAGAGACCCAGTACTTC
NA	TRBV4-1	NA	TRBJ2-2	CASSQLAGELFF	TGCGCCAGCAGCCAACTTGCCGGGGAGCTGTTTTTT
NA	TRBV5-6	NA	TRBJ2-7	CASSSLGEDYEQYF	TGTGCCAGCAGCTCGCTTGGGGAAGACTACGAGCAGTACTTC
TRBD2	TRBV5-6	many	TRBJ2-3	CASSLGTSGRADTQYF	TGTGCCAGCAGTCTCGGGACTAGCGGGAGGGCCGATACGCAGTATTTT
TRBD2	TRBV6-5	NA	TRBJ2-3	CASRPGTSGWDTQYF	TGTGCCAGCAGGCCCGGGACTAGCGGGTGGGATACGCAGTATTTT
NA	TRBV5-5	many	TRBJ1-5	CASSLAAGHQPQHF	TGTGCCAGCAGCTTGGCGGCAGGGCATCAGCCCCAGCATTTT